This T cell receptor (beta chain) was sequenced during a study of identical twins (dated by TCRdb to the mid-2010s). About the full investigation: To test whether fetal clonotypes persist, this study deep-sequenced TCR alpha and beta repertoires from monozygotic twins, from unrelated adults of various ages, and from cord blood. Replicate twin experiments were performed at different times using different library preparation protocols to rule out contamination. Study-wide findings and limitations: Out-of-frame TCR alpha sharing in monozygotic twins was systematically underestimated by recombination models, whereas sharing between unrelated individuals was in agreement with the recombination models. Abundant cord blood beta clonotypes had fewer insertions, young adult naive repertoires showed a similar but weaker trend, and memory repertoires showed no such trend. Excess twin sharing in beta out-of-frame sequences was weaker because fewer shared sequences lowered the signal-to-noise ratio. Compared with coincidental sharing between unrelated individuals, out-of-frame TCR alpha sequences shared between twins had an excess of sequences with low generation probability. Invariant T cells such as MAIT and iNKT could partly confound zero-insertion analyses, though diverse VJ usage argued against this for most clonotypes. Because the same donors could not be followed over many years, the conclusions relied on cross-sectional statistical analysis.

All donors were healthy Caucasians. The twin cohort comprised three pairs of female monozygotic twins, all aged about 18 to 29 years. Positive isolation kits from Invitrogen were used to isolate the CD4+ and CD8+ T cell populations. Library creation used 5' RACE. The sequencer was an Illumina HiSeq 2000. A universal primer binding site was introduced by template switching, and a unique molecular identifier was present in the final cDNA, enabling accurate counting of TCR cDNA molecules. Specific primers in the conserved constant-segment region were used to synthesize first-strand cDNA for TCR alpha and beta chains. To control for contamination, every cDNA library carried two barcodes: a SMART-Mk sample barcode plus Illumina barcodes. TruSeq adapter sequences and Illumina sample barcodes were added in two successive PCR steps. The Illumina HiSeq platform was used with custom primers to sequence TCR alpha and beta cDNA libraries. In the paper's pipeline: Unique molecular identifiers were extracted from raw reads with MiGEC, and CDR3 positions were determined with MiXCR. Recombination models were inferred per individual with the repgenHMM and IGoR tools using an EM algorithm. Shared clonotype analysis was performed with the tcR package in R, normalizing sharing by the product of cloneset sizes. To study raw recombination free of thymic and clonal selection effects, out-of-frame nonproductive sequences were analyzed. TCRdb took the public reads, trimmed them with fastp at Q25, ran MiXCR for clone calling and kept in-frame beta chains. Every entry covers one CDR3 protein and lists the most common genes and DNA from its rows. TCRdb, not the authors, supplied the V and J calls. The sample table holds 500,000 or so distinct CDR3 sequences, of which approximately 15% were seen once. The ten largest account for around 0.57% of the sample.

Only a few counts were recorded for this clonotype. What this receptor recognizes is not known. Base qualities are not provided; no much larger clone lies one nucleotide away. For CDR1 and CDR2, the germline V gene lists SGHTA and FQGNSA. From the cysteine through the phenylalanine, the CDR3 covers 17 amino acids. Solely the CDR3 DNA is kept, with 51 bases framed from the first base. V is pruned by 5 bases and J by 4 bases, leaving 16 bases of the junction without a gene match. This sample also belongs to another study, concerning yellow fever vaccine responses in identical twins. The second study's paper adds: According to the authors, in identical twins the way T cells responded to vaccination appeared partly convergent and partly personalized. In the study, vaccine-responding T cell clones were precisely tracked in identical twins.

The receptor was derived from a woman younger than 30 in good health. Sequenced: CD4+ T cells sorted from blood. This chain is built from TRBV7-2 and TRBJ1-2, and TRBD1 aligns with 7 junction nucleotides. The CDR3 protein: CASSLPGRQGYSYGYTF. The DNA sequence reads TGTGCCAGCAGCCTTCCCGGTCGACAGGGATATAGCTATGGCTACACCTTC. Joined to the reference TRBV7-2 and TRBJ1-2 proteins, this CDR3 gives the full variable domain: GAGVSQSPSNKVTEKGKDVELRCDPISGHTALYWYRQSLGQGLEFLIYFQGNSAPDKSGLPSDRFSAERTGGSVSTLTIQRTQQEDSAVYLCASSLPGRQGYSYGYTFGSGTRLTVV.